Listed below are T cell receptor beta chains from one sample, sequenced in a study of response to subunit inactivated influenza vaccine. TCRdb fed the RT-PCR reads into MiXCR, producing one record per CDR3 protein. In the table there are roughly 550,000 distinct CDR3 sequences, around 21% of which are singletons. A further study also used this sample, focusing on T cells expressing NK-cell markers.

The sample in question was CD4+ T cells sorted from PBMCs, obtained approximately 13 days after vaccination. These receptor sequences come from a middle-aged man who received an inactivated influenza vaccine. CDR3s include the opening cysteine and the closing phenylalanine or tryptophan. The order of the fields is J gene, clone size, V gene, D gene, CDR3 DNA, CDR3 protein. D genes are given only for firm matches. Some rows mark clone size as missing; the rest say once, few, many or name a class of expanded clone.

>TRBJ2-2|-|TRBV20-1|-
TGCAGTGCTAGACAGGGGTCGGGGACCGGGGAGCTGTTTTTT
CSARQGSGTGELFF
>TRBJ2-1|-|TRBV20-1|-
TGCAGTGTACCTCTTTGGGGGAATGAGCAGTTCTTC
CSVPLWGNEQFF
>TRBJ2-2|-|TRBV27|TRBD1
TGTGCCAGCAGTAGATACCCCCGATTCGACAGGGGCCCCGGGGAGCTGTTTTTT
CASSRYPRFDRGPGELFF
>TRBJ1-1|-|TRBV7-2|TRBD1
TGTGCCAGCAGCTCGCCCGGGACAGGGAACACTGAAGCTTTCTTT
CASSSPGTGNTEAFF
>TRBJ2-1|-|TRBV3-1|-
TGTGCCAGCACCCAGGGATACAATGAGCAGTTCTTC
CASTQGYNEQFF
>TRBJ1-1|-|TRBV20-1|-
TGCAGTGCCAACCCCCCCGGGGCGGGCACTGAAGCTTTCTTT
CSANPPGAGTEAFF
>TRBJ1-6|-|TRBV18|-
TGTGCCAGCTCACCCGGACGGCCGGATAATTCACCCCTCCACTTT
CASSPGRPDNSPLHF
>TRBJ2-7|-|TRBV5-1|-
TGCGCCAGCAGCTTGGGAGGAGGGTTTAGCTACGAGCAGTACTTC
CASSLGGGFSYEQYF
>TRBJ1-2|-|TRBV20-1|-
TGCAGTGCTAGAGAGGTGGTCGATAGGGGCTACACCTTC
CSAREVVDRGYTF
>TRBJ1-2|-|TRBV7-2|TRBD1
TGTGCCAGCAGCCACAACAGGGGAGTAGGGGATGGCTACACCTTC
CASSHNRGVGDGYTF
>TRBJ1-3|few|TRBV18|-
TGTGCCAGCTCATTTCGGACCCAAAGCTCTGGAAACACCATATATTTT
CASSFRTQSSGNTIYF
>TRBJ2-5|-|TRBV6-2/TRBV6-3|TRBD2
TGTGCCAGCAGTTACGGGCTCACCGGGAGGGAGACCCAGTACTTC
CASSYGLTGRETQYF
>TRBJ1-3|-|TRBV6-1|TRBD1
TGTGCCAGCAGCGCTGGGACAGGGGCTGGAAACACCATATATTTT
CASSAGTGAGNTIYF
>TRBJ2-7|many|TRBV5-1|-
TGCGCCAGCAGCTTGTCTGCCCGCTCCTACGAGCAGTACTTC
CASSLSARSYEQYF
>TRBJ1-6|-|TRBV10-3|-
TGTGCCATCAGTGACCCCGGGAGGTCGGGCTCACCCCTCCACTTT
CAISDPGRSGSPLHF
>TRBJ1-2|-|TRBV9|TRBD1
TGTGCCAGCAGTCAACGACAGGGACGAAAACTACTTCTAGCTAACTATGGCTACACCTTC
CASSQRQGRKLLLANYGYTF
>TRBJ2-5|-|TRBV27|-
TGTGCCACTCTCAGAACAGGGAAACAGTACTTC
CATLRTGKQYF
>TRBJ2-7|-|TRBV7-2|TRBD2
TGTGCCAGCAGCTTTCTAAACGGGAGGGCCTGGGACGAGCAGTACTTC
CASSFLNGRAWDEQYF
>TRBJ2-1|few|TRBV27|-
TGTGCCAGCAATAATGAGCAGTTCTTC
CASNNEQFF
>TRBJ2-7|few|TRBV5-1|-
TGCGCCAGCAGCAAGGGCCAGACCTCCAGCGAGCAGTACTTC
CASSKGQTSSEQYF
>TRBJ2-1|few|TRBV4-3|TRBD2
TGCGCCAGCAGCCAAACCGGGACTAGCGACTACAATGAGCAGTTCTTC
CASSQTGTSDYNEQFF
>TRBJ2-3|many|TRBV28|TRBD2
TGTGCCAGCAGTCAAGCGGGGGGCCCCCCAGATACGCAGTATTTT
CASSQAGGPPDTQYF
>TRBJ2-2|few|TRBV5-1|-
TGCGCCAGCAGCTTGGTGCCTTTGACAGGTTCCGGGGAGCTGTTTTTT
CASSLVPLTGSGELFF
>TRBJ2-5|few|TRBV5-1|-
TGCGCCAGCAGCTCCCGGTACCAAGAGACCCAGTACTTC
CASSSRYQETQYF
>TRBJ2-1|-|TRBV11-3|TRBD2
TGTGCCAGCAGCATTAGCGGGGGGGGGAGGAATGAGCAGTTCTTC
CASSISGGGRNEQFF
>TRBJ2-1|-|TRBV4-3|-
TGCGCCAGCAGCCAAGAGTTCCCGACAGGCGATGAGCAGTTCTTC
CASSQEFPTGDEQFF
>TRBJ2-1|few|TRBV21-1|-
TGTGCCAGCAGACCGGGACTAGCGGGGTGCGACTACAATGAGCAGTTCTTC
CASRPGLAGCDYNEQFF
>TRBJ2-7|few|TRBV6-2/TRBV6-3|-
TGTGCCAGCAGTACCGGGACACGGTTTGAGCAGTACTTC
CASSTGTRFEQYF
>TRBJ1-6|few|TRBV7-2|-
TGTGCCAGCAGCTTACAGACGGTCAATTCACCCCTCCACTTT
CASSLQTVNSPLHF
>TRBJ1-2|medium-sized|TRBV12-3/TRBV12-4|TRBD1
TGTGCCAGCAGTTCCCGGGGACAGGCTAACTATGGCTACACCTTC
CASSSRGQANYGYTF
>TRBJ1-2|many|TRBV15|-
TGTGCCACCAGCAGAGATGAGGTGGGCGGCTACACCTTC
CATSRDEVGGYTF
>TRBJ2-7|many|TRBV7-9|-
TGTGCCAGCAGCTTAGCGCACGGCAGCTCGTACGAGCAGTACTTC
CASSLAHGSSYEQYF
>TRBJ2-2|few|TRBV4-2|-
TGTGCCAGCAGCCAAGAAATAGGCGGGGAGCTGTTTTTT
CASSQEIGGELFF
>TRBJ2-3|-|TRBV20-1|-
TGCAGTGCTAGAGATTTCCGTGCGCAGGGGCGCACAGATACGCAGTATTTT
CSARDFRAQGRTDTQYF
>TRBJ2-1|-|TRBV30|-
TGTGCCTGGAGTTCGCGGTCTAGCTCCTACAATGAGCAGTTCTTC
CAWSSRSSSYNEQFF
>TRBJ2-3|few|TRBV5-1|TRBD2
TGCGCCAGCAGCCTACAGGGGACTAGCGGCCGGTTGGATACGCAGTATTTT
CASSLQGTSGRLDTQYF
>TRBJ1-2|few|TRBV28|TRBD1
TGTGCCAGCAGTTCGCCTAAAGGGACAGGGATGAACTATGGCTACACCTTC
CASSSPKGTGMNYGYTF
>TRBJ2-1|-|TRBV18|-
TGTGCCAGCTCACCCCCTATGGGGGGAGAGGAGTTCTTC
CASSPPMGGEEFF
>TRBJ1-2|few|TRBV15|-
TGTGCCACCAGCAGAGATAAGACCTATGGCTACACCTTC
CATSRDKTYGYTF
>TRBJ1-1|-|TRBV12-3/TRBV12-4|-
TGTGCCAGCAGTTTAAACACGGGTGCCCCGAGCACTGAAGCTTTCTTT
CASSLNTGAPSTEAFF
>TRBJ1-4|few|TRBV12-3/TRBV12-4|-
TGTGCCAGCAGTTTCTATGAAAAACTGTTTTTT
CASSFYEKLFF
>TRBJ2-6|-|TRBV7-2|-
TGTGCCAGCAGCCGACTAGATACTAGAGCCAACGTCCTGACTTTC
CASSRLDTRANVLTF